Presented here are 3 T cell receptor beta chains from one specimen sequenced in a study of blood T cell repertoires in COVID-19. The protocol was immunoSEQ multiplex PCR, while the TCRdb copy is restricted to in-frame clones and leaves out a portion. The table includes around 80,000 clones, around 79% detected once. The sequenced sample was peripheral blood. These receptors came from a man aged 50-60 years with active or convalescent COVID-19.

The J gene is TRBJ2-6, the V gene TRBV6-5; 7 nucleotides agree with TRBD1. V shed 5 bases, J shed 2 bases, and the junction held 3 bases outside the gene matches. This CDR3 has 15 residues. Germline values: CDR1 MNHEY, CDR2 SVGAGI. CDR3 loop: CASSRTGAGANVLTF. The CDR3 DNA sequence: TGTGCCAGCAGTCGAACAGGGGCTGGGGCCAACGTCCTGACTTTC.

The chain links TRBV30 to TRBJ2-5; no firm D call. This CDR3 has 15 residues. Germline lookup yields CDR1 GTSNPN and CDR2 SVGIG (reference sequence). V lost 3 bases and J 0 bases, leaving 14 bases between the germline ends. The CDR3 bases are TGTGCCTGGAGCCTAGATCCCCGGGACCAAGAGACCCAGTACTTC. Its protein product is CAWSLDPRDQETQYF.

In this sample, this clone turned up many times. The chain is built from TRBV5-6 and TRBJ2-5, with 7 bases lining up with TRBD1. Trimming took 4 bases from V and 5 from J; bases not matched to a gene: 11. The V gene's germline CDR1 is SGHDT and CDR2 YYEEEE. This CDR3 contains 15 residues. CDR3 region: CASSTGTVTRETQYF. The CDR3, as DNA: TGTGCCAGCAGCACCGGGACAGTTACGAGGGAGACCCAGTACTTC.